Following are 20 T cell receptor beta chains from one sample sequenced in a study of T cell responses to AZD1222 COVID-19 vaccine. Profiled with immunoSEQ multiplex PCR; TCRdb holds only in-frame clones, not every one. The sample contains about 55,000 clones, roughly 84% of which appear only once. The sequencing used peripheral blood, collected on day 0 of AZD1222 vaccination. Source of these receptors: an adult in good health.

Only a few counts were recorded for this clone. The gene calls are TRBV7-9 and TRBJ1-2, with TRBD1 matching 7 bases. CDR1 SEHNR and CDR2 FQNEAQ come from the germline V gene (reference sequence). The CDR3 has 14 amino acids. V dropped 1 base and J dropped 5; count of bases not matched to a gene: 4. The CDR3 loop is CASSLGRTGYGYTF. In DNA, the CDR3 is TGTGCCAGCAGCTTAGGGAGGACAGGATATGGCTACACCTTC.

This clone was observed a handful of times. CDR3: CASSLSGQYYNSPLHF. The DNA for the CDR3 is TGTGCCAGCAGTTTGAGCGGACAGTACTATAATTCACCCCTCCACTTT. The genes are TRBV27 and TRBJ1-6, with D possibly matching TRBD1 (6 bases). This CDR3 comprises 16 residues. From germline, CDR1 is MNHEY and CDR2 SMNVEV (reference sequence). The germline V and J ends were trimmed by 3 bases and 3 bases, with 12 bases remaining between them.

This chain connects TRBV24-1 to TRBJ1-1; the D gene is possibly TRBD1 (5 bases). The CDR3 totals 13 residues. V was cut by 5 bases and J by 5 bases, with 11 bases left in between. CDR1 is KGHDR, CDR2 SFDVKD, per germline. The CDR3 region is CATSASGTTEAFF. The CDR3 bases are TGTGCCACCAGTGCTTCCGGGACGACTGAAGCTTTCTTT.

The CDR3, as DNA: TGCGCCAGCGGGGGCTCTGGAAACACCATATATTTT. Translating gives CASGGSGNTIYF. V is TRBV10-1 and J is TRBJ1-3, with D possibly being TRBD1 (5 bases). Trimming pared 8 bases from V and 0 bases from J, leaving 5 bases between. CDR1 WNHNN and CDR2 SYGVQD come from the germline V gene (reference sequence). CDR3 size: 12 residues.

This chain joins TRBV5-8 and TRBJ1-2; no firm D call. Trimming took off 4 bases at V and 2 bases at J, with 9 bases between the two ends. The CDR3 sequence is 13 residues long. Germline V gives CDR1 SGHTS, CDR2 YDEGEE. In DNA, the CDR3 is TGTGCCAGCAGCCTATTGACCAACTATGGCTACACCTTC. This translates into CASSLLTNYGYTF. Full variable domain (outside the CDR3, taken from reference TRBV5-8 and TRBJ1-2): EAGVTQSPTHLIKTRGQQATLRCSPISGHTSVYWYQQALGLGLQFLLWYDEGEERNRGNFPPRFSGRQFPNYSSELNVNALELEDSALYLCASSLLTNYGYTFGSGTRLTVV.

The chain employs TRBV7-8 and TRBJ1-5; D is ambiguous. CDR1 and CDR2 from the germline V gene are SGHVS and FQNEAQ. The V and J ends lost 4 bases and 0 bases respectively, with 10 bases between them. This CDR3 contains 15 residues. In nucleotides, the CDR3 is TGTGCCAGCAGCTCCCGCCTTAATAGCAATCAGCCCCAGCATTTT. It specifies CASSSRLNSNQPQHF. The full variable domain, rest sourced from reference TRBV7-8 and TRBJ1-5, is GAGVSQSPRYKVAKRGQDVALRCDPISGHVSLFWYQQALGQGPEFLTYFQNEAQLDKSGLPSDRFFAERPEGSVSTLKIQRTQQEDSAVYLCASSSRLNSNQPQHFGDGTRLSIL.

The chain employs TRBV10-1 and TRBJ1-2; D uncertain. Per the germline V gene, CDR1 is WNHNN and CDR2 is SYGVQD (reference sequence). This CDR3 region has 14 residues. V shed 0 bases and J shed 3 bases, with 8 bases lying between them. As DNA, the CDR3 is TGCGCCAGCAGTGAGTCGATCGGGCACTATGGCTACACCTTC. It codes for CASSESIGHYGYTF.

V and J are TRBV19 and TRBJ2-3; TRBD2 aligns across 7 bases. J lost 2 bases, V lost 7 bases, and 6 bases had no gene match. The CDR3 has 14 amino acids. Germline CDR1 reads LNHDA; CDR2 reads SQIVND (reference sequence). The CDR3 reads CASKKRGTTDTQYF. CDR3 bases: TGTGCCAGTAAGAAGCGGGGAACCACAGATACGCAGTATTTT.

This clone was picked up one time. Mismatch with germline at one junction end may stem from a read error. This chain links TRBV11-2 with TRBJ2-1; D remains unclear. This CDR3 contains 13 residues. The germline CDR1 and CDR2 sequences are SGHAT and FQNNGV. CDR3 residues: CASSLGLNGDSLF. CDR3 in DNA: TGTGCCAGCAGCTTAGGATTAAATGGGGATTCGCTCTTC.

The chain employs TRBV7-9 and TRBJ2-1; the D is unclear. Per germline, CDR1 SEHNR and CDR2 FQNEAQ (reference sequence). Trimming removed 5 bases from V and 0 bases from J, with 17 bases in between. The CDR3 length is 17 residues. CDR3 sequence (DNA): TGTGCCAGCAGCCAACCAAGGACGCGCAGCTCCTACAATGAGCAGTTCTTC. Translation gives CASSQPRTRSSYNEQFF.

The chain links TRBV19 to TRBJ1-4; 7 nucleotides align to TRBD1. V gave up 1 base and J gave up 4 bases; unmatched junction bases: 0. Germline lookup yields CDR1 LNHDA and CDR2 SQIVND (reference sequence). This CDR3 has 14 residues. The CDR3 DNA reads TGTGCCAGTAGTATAGCAGGGGGTAATGAAAAACTGTTTTTT. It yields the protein CASSIAGGNEKLFF.

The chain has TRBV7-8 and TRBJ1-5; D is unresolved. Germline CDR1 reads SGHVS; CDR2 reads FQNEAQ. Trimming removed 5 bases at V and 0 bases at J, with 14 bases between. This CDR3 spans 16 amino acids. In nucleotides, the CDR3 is TGTGCCAGCAGCCTGACGCGCGATTATAGCAATCAGCCCCAGCATTTT. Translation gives CASSLTRDYSNQPQHF.

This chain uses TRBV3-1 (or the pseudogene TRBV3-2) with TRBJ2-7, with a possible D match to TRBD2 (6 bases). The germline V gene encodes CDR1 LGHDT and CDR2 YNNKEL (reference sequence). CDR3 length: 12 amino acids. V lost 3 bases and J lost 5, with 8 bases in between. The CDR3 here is CASSHSGDEQYF. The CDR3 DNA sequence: TGTGCCAGCAGCCATTCGGGGGACGAGCAGTACTTC.

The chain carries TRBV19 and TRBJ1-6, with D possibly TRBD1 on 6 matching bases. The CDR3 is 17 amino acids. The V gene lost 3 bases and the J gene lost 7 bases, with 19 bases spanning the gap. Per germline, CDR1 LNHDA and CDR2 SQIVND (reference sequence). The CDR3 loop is CASSIGTRGTRNSPLHF. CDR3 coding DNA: TGTGCCAGTAGTATCGGCACAAGAGGGACACGGAATTCACCCCTCCACTTT.

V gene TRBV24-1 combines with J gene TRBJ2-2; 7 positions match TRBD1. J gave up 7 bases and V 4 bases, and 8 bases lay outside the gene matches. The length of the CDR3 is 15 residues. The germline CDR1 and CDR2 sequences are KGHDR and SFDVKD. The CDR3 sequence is CATSEGGRGVGELFF. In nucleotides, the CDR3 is TGTGCCACCAGTGAAGGGGGCAGGGGCGTCGGGGAGCTGTTTTTT.

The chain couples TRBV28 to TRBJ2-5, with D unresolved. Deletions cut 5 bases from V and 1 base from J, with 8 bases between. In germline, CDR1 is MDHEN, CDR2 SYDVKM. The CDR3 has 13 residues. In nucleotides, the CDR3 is TGTGCCAGCAGTCCTACCCCCCAAGAGACCCAGTACTTC. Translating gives CASSPTPQETQYF. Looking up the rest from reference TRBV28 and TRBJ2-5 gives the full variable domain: DVKVTQSSRYLVKRTGEKVFLECVQDMDHENMFWYRQDPGLGLRLIYFSYDVKMKEKGDIPEGYSVSREKKERFSLILESASTNQTSMYLCASSPTPQETQYFGPGTRLLVL.

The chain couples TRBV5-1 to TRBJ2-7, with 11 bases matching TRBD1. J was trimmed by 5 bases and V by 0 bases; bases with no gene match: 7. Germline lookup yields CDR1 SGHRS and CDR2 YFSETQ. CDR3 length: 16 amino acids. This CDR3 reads CASSLADRGLGDEQYF. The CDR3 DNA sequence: TGCGCCAGCAGCTTGGCGGACAGGGGGCTCGGGGACGAGCAGTACTTC. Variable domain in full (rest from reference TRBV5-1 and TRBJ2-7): KAGVTQTPRYLIKTRGQQVTLSCSPISGHRSVSWYQQTPGQGLQFLFEYFSETQRNKGNFPGRFSGRQFSNSRSEMNVSTLELGDSALYLCASSLADRGLGDEQYFGPGTRLTVT.

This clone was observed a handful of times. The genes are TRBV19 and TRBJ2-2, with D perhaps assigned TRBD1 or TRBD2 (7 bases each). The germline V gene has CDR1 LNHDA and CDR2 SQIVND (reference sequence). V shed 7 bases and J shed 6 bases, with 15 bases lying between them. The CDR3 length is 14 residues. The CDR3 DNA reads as TGTGCCAGTAATCCGACAGGGAGGGCCGGGGAGCTGTTTTTT. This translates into CASNPTGRAGELFF.

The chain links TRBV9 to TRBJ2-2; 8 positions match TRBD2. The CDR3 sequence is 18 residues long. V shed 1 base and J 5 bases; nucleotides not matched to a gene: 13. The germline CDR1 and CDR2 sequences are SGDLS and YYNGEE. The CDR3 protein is CASSVLSGGPGGTGELFF. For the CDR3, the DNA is TGTGCCAGCAGCGTATTATCGGGAGGGCCCGGTGGTACCGGGGAGCTGTTTTTT.

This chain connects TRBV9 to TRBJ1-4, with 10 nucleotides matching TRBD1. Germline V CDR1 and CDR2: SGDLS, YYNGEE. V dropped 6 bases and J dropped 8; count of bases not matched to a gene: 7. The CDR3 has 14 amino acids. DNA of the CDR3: TGTGCCAGCAACTCACCGGGACAGGGGGAAAAACTGTTTTTT. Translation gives CASNSPGQGEKLFF.